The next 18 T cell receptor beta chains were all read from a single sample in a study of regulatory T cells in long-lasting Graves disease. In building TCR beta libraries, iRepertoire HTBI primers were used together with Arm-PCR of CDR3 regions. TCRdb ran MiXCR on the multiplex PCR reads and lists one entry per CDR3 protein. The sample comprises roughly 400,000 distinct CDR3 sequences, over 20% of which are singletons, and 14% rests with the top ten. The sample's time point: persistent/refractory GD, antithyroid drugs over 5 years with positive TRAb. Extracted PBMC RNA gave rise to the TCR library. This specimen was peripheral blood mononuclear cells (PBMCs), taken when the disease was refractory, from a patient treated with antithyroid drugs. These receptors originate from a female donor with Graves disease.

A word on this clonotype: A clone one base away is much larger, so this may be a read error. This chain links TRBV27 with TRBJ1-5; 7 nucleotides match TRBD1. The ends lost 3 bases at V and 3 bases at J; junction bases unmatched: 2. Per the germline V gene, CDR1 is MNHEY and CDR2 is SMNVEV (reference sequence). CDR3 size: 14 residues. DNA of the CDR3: TGTGCCAGCAGTTTCGACAGGGTCAATCAGCCCCAGCATTTT. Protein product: CASSFDRVNQPQHF.

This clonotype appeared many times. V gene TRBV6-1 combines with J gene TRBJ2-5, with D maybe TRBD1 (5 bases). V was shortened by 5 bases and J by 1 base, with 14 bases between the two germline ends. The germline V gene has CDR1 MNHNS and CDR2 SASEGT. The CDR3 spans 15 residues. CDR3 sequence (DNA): TGTGCCAGCAGTCACCGGATGACAGTCCAAGAGACCCAGTACTTC. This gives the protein CASSHRMTVQETQYF.

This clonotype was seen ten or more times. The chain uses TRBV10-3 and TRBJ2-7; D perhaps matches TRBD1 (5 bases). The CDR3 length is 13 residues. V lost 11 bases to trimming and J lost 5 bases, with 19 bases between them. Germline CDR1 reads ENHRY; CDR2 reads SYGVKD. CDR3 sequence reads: CALRDGAGNEQYF. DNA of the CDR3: TGTGCCCTTAGGGATGGGGCTGGGAACGAGCAGTACTTC.

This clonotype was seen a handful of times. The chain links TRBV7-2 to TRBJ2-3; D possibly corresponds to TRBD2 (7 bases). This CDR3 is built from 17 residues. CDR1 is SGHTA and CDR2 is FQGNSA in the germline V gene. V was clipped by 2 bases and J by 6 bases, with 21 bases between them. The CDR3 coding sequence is TGTGCCAGCAGCTTATCATTAGCCGTAGGGGGGGGGGATACGCAGTATTTT. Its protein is CASSLSLAVGGGDTQYF.

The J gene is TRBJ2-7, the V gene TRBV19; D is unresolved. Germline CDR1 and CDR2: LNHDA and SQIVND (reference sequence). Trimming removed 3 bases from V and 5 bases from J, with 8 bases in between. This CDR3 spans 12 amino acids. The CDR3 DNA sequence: TGTGCCAGTAGTATGGGGTTCCACGAGCAGTACTTC. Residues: CASSMGFHEQYF.

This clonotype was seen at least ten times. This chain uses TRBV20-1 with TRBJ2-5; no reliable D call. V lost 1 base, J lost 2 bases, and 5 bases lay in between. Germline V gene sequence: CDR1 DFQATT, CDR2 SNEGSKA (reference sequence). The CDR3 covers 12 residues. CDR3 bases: TGCAGTGCTAGAGTTCAGCAAGAGACCCAGTACTTC. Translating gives CSARVQQETQYF.

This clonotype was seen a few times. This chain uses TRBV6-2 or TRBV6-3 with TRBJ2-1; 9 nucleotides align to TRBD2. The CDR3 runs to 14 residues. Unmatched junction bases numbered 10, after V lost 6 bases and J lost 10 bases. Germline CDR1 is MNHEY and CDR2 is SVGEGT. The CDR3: CASSLTPTSGEQFF. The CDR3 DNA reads TGTGCCAGCAGCTTGACCCCGACTAGCGGAGAGCAGTTCTTC.

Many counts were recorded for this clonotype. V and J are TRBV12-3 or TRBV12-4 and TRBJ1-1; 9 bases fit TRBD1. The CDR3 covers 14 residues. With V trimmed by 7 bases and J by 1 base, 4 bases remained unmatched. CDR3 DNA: TGTGCCAGCAATGACAGGGGGTGGAACACTGAAGCTTTCTTT. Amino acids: CASNDRGWNTEAFF.

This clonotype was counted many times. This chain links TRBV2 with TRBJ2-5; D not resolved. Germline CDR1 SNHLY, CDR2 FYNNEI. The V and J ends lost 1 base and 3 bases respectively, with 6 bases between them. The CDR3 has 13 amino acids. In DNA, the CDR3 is TGTGCCAGCAGTGAAGACTACAAAGAGACCCAGTACTTC. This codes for CASSEDYKETQYF.

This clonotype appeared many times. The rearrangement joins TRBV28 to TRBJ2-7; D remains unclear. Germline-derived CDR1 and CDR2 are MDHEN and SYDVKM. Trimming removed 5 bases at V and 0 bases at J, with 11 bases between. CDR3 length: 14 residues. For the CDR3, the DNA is TGTGCCAGCAGTCCTCTGAGCGACTCCTACGAGCAGTACTTC. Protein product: CASSPLSDSYEQYF.

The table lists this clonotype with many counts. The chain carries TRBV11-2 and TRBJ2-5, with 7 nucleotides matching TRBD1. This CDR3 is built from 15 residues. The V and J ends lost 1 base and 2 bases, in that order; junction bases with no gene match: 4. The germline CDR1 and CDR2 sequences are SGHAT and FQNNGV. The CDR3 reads CASSLGWGQQETQYF. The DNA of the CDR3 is TGTGCCAGCAGCTTAGGATGGGGACAGCAAGAGACCCAGTACTTC.

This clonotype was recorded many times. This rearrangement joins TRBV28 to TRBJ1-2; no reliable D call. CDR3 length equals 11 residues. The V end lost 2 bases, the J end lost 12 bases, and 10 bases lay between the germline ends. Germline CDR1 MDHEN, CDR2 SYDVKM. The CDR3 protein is CASSLRGVDTF. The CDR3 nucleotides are TGTGCCAGCAGTTTACGGGGAGTCGACACCTTC.

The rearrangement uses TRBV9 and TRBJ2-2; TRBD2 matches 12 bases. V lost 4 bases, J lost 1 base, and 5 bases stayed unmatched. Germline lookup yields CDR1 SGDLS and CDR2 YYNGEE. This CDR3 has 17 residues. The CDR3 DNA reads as TGTGCCAGCAGCCCACGGACTAGCGGGGTGAACACCGGGGAGCTGTTTTTT. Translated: CASSPRTSGVNTGELFF.

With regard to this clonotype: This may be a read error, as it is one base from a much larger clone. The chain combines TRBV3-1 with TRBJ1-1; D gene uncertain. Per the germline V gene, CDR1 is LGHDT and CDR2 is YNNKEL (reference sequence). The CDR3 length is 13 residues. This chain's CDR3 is CVSSLRGNTEPFF. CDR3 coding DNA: TGTGTCAGCAGCCTTAGAGGGAACACTGAACCTTTCTTT.

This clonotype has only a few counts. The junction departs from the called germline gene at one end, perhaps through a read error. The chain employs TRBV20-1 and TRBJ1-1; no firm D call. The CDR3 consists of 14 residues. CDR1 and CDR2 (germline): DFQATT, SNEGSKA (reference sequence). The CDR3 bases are TGCAGTGCAAGAGCAGTAGAGGGTAACACTGAAGCTTTCTTT. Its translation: CSARAVEGNTEAFF.

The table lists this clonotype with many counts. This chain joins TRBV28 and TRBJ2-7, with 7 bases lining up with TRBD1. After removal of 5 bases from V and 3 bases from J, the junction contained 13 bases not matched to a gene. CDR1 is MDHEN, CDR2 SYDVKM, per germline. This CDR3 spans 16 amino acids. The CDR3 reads CASSQWRQGPLYEQYF. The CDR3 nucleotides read TGTGCCAGCAGTCAATGGAGACAGGGCCCCCTCTACGAGCAGTACTTC.

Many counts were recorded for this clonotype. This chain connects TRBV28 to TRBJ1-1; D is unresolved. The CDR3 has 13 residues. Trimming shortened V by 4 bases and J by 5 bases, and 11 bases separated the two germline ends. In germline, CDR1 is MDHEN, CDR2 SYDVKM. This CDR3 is CASSYGDRTEAFF. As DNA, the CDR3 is TGTGCCAGCAGTTACGGCGATAGGACTGAAGCTTTCTTT.

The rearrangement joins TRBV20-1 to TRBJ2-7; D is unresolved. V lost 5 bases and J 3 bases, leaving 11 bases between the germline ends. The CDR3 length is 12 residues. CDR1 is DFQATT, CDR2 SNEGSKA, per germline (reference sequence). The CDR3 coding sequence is TGCAGTGCTGTTGGACCGAGCTACGAGCAGTACTTC. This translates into CSAVGPSYEQYF.